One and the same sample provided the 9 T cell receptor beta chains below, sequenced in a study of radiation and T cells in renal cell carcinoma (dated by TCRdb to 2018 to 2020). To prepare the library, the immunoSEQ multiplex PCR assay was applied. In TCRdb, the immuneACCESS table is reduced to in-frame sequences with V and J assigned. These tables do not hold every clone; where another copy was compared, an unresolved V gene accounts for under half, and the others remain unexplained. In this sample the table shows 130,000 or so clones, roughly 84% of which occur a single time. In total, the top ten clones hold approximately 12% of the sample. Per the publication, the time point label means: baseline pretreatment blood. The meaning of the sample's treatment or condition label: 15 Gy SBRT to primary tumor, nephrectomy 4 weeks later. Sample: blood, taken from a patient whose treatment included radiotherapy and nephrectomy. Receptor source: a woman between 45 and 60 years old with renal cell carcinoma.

CDR3 in amino acids: CATSRSGQGGHEQYF. The CDR3 DNA is TGTGCCACCAGCAGATCGGGACAGGGAGGCCACGAGCAGTACTTC. The chain recombines TRBV15 with TRBJ2-7, with 9 nucleotides matching TRBD1. V lost 2 bases, J lost 5 bases, and 7 bases stayed unmatched. The germline gives CDR1 LNHNV, CDR2 YYDKDF (reference sequence). CDR3 length: 15 residues. The full variable domain, completed using reference TRBV15 and TRBJ2-7, is DAMVIQNPRYQVTQFGKPVTLSCSQTLNHNVMYWYQQKSSQAPKLLFHYYDKDFNNEADTPDNFQSRRPNTSFCFLDIRSPGLGDTAMYLCATSRSGQGGHEQYFGPGTRLTVT.

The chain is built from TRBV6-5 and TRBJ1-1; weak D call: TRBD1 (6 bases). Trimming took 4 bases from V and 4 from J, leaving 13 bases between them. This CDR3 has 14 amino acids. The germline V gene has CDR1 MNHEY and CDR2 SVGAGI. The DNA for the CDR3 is TGTGCCAGCAGTTTGGGGGGCTTGGGCACTGAAGCTTTCTTT. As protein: CASSLGGLGTEAFF.

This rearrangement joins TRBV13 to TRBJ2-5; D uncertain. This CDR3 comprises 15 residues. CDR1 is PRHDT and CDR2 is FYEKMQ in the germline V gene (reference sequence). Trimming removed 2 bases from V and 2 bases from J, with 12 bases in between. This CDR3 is CASSLLLKKQETQYF. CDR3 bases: TGTGCCAGCAGCTTATTACTGAAAAAGCAAGAGACCCAGTACTTC. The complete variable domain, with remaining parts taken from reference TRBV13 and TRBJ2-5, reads AAGVIQSPRHLIKEKRETATLKCYPIPRHDTVYWYQQGPGQDPQFLISFYEKMQSDKGSIPDRFSAQQFSDYHSELNMSSLELGDSALYFCASSLLLKKQETQYFGPGTRLLVL.

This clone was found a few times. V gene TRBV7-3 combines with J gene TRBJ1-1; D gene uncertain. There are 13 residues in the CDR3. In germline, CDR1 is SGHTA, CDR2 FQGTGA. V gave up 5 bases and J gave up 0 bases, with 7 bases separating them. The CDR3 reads CASSAQLNTEAFF. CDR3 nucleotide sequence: TGTGCCAGCAGCGCCCAATTGAACACTGAAGCTTTCTTT.

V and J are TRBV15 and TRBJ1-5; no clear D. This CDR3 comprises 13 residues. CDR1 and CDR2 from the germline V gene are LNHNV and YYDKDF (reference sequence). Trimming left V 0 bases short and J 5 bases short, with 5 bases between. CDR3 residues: CATSRDVDQPQHF. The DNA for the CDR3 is TGTGCCACCAGCAGAGATGTCGATCAGCCCCAGCATTTT.

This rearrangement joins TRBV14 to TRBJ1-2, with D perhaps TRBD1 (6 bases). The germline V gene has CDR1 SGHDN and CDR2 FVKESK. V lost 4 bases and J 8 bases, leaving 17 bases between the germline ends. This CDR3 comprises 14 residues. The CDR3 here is CASSPHLSGEGYTF. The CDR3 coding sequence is TGTGCCAGCAGCCCGCATTTATCAGGGGAAGGCTACACCTTC. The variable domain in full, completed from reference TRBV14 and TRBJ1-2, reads EAGVTQFPSHSVIEKGQTVTLRCDPISGHDNLYWYRRVMGKEIKFLLHFVKESKQDESGMPNNRFLAERTGGTYSTLKVQPAELEDSGVYFCASSPHLSGEGYTFGSGTRLTVV.

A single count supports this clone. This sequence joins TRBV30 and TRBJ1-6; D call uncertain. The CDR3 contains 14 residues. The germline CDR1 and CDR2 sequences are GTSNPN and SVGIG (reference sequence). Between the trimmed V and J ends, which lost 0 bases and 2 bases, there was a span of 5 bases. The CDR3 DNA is TGTGCCTGGAGTGTACTGCCCTATAATTCACCCCTCCACTTT. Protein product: CAWSVLPYNSPLHF. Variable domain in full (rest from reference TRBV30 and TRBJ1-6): SQTIHQWPATLVQPVGSPLSLECTVEGTSNPNLYWYRQAAGRGLQLLFYSVGIGQISSEVPQNLSASRPQDRQFILSSKKLLLSDSGFYLCAWSVLPYNSPLHFGNGTRLTVT.

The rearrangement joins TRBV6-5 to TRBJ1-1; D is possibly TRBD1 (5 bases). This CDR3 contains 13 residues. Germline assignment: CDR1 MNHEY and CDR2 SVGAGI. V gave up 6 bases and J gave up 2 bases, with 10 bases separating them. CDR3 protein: CASSRDRNTEAFF. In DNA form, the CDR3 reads TGTGCCAGCAGCAGAGACAGAAACACTGAAGCTTTCTTT.

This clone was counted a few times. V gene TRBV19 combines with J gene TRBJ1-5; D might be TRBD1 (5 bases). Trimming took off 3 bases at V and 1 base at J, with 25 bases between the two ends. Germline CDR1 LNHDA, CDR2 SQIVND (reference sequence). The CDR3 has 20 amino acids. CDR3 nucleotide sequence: TGTGCCAGTAGTATCCCATTTAGAAGCAGGGTGAGAGTGAGCAATCAGCCCCAGCATTTT. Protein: CASSIPFRSRVRVSNQPQHF.